This section outlines one T cell receptor (beta chain) sequence together with its context. The RNA, 0.5 to 1 ug, was put through reverse transcription using random hexamers. The authors amplified TCR beta CDR3 across 54 Vbeta and 13 Jbeta using immunoSEQ multiplex PCR. TCRdb itself ran the immunoSEQ multiplex PCR reads through MiXCR, one entry per CDR3 protein. The data contain approximately 110,000 distinct CDR3 sequences, about 92% of them seen just once; the ten biggest clones take up roughly 0.3%. The entry originates in a study of CD8 T cells in Susac syndrome. Germline CDR1 SGHAT, CDR2 FQNNGV. The V end lost 4 bases, the J end lost 8 bases, and 12 bases lay between the germline ends. CDR3 length equals 13 residues. Negative isolation was used for CD8+ and CD4+ T cells, and FACS enrichment was applied to TEMRA cells.

The sequencing input was CD8+ T cells from PBMCs. The rearrangement joins TRBV11-2 to TRBJ2-1, with unresolved D. The sequence was obtained from a human donor with multiple sclerosis. The CDR3 DNA reads as TGTGCCAGCAGCTATACCGTCCAGCATGAGCAGTTCTTC. Translation: CASSYTVQHEQFF.